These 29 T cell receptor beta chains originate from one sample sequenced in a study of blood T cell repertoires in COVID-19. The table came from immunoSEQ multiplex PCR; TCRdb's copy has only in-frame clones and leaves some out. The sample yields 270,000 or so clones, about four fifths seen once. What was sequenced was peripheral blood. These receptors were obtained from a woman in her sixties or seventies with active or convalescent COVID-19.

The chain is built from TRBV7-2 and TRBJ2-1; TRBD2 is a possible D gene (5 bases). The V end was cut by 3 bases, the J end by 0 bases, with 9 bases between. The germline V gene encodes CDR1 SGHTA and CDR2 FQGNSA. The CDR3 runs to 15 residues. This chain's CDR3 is CASSLLGGSYNEQFF. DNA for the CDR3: TGTGCCAGCAGCTTGCTAGGAGGCTCCTACAATGAGCAGTTCTTC.

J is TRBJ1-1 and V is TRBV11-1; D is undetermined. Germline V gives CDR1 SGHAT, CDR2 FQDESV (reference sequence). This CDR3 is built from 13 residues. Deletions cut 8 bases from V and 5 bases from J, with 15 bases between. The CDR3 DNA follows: TGTGCCAGCTCAGAGGCACGTGGGACTGAAGCTTTCTTT. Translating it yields CASSEARGTEAFF. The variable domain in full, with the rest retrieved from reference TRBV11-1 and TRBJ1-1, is EAEVAQSPRYKITEKSQAVAFWCDPISGHATLYWYRQILGQGPELLVQFQDESVVDDSQLPKDRFSAERLKGVDSTLKIQPAELGDSAMYLCASSEARGTEAFFGQGTRLTVV.

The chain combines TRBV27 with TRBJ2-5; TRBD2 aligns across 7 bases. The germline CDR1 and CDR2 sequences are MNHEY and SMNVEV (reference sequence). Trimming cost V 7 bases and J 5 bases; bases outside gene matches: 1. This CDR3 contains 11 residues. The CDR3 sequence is CASTAGETQYF. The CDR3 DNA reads TGTGCCAGCACAGCGGGGGAGACCCAGTACTTC.

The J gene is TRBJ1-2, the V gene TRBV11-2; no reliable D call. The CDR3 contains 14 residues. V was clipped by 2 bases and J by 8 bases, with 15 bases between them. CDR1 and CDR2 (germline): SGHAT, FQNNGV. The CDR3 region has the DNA TGTGCCAGCAGCTTAACGGACCGAGGGCAGGGCTACACCTTC. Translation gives CASSLTDRGQGYTF.

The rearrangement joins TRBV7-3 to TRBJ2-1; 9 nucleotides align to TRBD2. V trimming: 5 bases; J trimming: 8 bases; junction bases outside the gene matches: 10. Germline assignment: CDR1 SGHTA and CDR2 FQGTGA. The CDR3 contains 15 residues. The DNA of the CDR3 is TGTGCCAGCAGCGAAGGGCGGGGGGGCCGCGATGAGCAGTTCTTC. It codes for CASSEGRGGRDEQFF.

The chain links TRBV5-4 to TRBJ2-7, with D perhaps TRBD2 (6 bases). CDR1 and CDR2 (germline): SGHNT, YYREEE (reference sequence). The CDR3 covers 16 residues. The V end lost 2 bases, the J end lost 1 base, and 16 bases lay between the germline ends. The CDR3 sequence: CASSFHIGAGSYEQYF. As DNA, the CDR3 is TGTGCCAGCAGCTTTCACATAGGTGCGGGGTCCTACGAGCAGTACTTC.

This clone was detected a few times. The CDR3 DNA is TGTGCCAGCAGCCGGGGACTCCTCTCCTACGAGCAGTACTTC. Translating gives CASSRGLLSYEQYF. This chain joins TRBV27 and TRBJ2-7, with D perhaps matching TRBD2 (6 bases). Trimming took off 6 bases at V and 0 bases at J, with 12 bases between the two ends. This CDR3 region has 14 residues. Germline values: CDR1 MNHEY, CDR2 SMNVEV (reference sequence).

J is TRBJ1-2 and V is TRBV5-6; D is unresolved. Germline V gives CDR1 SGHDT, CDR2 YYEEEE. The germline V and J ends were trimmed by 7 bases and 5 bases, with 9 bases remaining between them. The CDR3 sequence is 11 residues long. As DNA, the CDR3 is TGTGCCAGCGGCCCGGGGTATGGCTACACCTTC. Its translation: CASGPGYGYTF.

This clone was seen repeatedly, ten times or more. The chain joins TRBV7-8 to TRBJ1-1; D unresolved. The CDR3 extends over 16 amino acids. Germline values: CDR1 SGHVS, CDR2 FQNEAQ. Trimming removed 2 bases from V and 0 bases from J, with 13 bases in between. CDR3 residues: CASSLYSTAMNTEAFF. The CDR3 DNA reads TGTGCCAGCAGCTTATATTCTACCGCCATGAACACTGAAGCTTTCTTT.

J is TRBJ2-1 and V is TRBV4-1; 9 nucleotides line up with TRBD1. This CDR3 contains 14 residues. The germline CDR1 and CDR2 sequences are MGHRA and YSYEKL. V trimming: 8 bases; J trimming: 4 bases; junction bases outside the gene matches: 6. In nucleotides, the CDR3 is TGCGCCAGCTCCAACAGGGGGCCGTACAATGAGCAGTTCTTC. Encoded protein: CASSNRGPYNEQFF.

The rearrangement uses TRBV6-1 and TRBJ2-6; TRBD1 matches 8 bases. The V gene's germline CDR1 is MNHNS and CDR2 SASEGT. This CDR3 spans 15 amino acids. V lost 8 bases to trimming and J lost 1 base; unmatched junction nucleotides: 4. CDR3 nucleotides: TGTGCCAGCGAGGACAGGGTATCTGGGGCCAACGTCCTGACTTTC. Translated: CASEDRVSGANVLTF.

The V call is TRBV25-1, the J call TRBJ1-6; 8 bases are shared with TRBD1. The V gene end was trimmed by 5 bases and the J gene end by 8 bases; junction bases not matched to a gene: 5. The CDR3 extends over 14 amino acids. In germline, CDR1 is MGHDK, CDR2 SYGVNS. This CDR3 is CASSRTGYDSPLHF. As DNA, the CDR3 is TGTGCCAGCAGTAGGACAGGGTATGATTCACCCCTCCACTTT.

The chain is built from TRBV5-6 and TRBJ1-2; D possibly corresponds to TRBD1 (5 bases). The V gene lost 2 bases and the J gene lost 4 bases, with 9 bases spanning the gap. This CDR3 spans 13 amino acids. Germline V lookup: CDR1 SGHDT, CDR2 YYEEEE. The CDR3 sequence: CASSLGASYGYTF. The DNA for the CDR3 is TGTGCCAGCAGCTTAGGGGCTAGCTATGGCTACACCTTC.

The CDR3 DNA sequence: TGTGCCAGCAGCCTCCCCGTGGGCCCCTTGGGGGAGCTGTTTTTT. Translation: CASSLPVGPLGELFF. The genes are TRBV3-1 (or the pseudogene TRBV3-2) and TRBJ2-2; D ambiguous. The CDR3 length is 15 residues. Germline V gene lookup returns CDR1 LGHDT and CDR2 YNNKEL (reference sequence). V was clipped by 4 bases and J by 8 bases, with 17 bases between them.

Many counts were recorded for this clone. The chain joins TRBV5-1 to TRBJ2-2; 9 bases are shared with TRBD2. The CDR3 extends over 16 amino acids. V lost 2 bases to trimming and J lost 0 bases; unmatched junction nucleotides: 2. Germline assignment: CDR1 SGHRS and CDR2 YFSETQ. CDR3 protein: CASSLAGGTNTGELFF. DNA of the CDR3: TGCGCCAGCAGCTTAGCGGGGGGAACGAACACCGGGGAGCTGTTTTTT.

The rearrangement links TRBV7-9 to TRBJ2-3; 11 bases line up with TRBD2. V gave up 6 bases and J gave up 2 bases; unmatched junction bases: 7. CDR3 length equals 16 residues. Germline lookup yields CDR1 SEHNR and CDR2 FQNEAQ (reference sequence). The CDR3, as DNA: TGTGCCAGCAGGACCGCTAGCGGGGGGTCCACAGATACGCAGTATTTT. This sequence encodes CASRTASGGSTDTQYF.

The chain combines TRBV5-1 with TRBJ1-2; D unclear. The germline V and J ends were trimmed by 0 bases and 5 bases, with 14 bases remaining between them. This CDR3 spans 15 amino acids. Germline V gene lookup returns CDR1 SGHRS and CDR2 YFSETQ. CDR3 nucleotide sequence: TGCGCCAGCAGCTTGGATAGCAGAATAATTTATGGCTACACCTTC. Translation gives CASSLDSRIIYGYTF.

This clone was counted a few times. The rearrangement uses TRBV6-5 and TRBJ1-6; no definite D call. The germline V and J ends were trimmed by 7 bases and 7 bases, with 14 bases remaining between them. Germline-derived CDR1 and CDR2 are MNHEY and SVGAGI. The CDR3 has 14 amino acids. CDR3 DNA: TGTGCCAGCATGAAGAGGCAGACCAATTCACCCCTCCACTTT. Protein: CASMKRQTNSPLHF.

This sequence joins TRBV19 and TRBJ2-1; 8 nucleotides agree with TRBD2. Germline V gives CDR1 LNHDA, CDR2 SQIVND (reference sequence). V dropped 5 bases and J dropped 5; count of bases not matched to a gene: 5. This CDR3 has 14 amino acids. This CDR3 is CASSRTSSHNEQFF. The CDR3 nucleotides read TGTGCCAGTAGTCGGACTAGCAGCCACAATGAGCAGTTCTTC.

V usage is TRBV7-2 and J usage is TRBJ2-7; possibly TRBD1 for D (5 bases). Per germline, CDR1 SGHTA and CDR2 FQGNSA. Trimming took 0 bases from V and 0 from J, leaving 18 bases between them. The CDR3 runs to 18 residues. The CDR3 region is CASSLARQGRTSSYEQYF. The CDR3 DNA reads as TGTGCCAGCAGCTTAGCGCGGCAGGGCCGGACCAGCTCCTACGAGCAGTACTTC.

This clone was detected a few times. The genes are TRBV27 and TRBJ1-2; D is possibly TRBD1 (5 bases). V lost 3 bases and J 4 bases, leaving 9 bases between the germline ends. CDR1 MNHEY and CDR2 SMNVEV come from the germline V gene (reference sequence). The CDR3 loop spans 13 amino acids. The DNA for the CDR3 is TGTGCCAGCAGTTTTCCCGGGGGCTATGGCTACACCTTC. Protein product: CASSFPGGYGYTF.

CDR3 amino acids: CASSFLAREQYF. The CDR3, as DNA: TGTGCCAGCAGCTTCTTAGCGCGCGAGCAGTACTTC. V usage is TRBV11-1 and J usage is TRBJ2-7, with D perhaps TRBD2 (5 bases). This CDR3 is built from 12 residues. V lost 3 bases to trimming and J lost 6 bases, with 9 bases between them. Looked up from germline, CDR1 is SGHAT and CDR2 is FQDESV (reference sequence).

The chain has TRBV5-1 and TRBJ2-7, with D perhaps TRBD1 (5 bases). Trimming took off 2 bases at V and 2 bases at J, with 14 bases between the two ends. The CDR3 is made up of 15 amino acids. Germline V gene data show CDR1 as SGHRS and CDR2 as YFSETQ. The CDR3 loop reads CASSFVATEPYEQYF. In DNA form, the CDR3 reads TGCGCCAGCAGCTTTGTCGCGACAGAGCCCTACGAGCAGTACTTC.

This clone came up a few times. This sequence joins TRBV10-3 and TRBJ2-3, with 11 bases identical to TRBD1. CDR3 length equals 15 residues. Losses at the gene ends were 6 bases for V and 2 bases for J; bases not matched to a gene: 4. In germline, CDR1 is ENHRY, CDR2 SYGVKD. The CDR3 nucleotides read TGTGCCATCAGGAATGGACAGGGGGCCACAGATACGCAGTATTTT. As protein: CAIRNGQGATDTQYF.

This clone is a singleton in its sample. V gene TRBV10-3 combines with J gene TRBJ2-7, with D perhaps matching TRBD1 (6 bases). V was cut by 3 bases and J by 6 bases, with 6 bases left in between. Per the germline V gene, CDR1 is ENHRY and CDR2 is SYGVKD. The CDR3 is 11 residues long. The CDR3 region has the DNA TGTGCCATCAGTGACAGGGGCGAGCAGTACTTC. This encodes CAISDRGEQYF.

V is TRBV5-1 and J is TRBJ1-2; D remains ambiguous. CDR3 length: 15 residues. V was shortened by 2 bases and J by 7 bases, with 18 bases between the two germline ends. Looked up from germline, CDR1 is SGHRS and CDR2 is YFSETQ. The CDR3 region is CASSFSGISRGGYTF. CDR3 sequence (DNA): TGCGCCAGCAGCTTCTCTGGAATATCGCGAGGTGGCTACACCTTC.

The CDR3 DNA sequence: TGTGCCAGCAGTCCCGCAGGGGGCGGCCGGACTGAAGCTTTCTTT. It translates to CASSPAGGGRTEAFF. J is TRBJ1-1 and V is TRBV6-2 or TRBV6-3, with 8 nucleotides matching TRBD1. J gave up 5 bases and V 5 bases, and 10 bases lay outside the gene matches. Germline V gene data show CDR1 as MNHEY and CDR2 as SVGEGT. The CDR3 totals 15 residues.

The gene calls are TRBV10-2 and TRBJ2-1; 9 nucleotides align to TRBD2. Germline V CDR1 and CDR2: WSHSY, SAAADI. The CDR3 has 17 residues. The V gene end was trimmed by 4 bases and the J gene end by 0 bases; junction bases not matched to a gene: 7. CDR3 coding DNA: TGCGCCAGCAGTGCTATGAGCGGGGGGTCCTCCTACAATGAGCAGTTCTTC. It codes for CASSAMSGGSSYNEQFF.

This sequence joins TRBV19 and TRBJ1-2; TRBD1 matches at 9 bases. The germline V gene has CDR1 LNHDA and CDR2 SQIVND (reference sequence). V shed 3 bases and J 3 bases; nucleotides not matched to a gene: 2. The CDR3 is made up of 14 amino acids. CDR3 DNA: TGTGCCAGTAGTATTGGGACAGGGTACTATGGCTACACCTTC. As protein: CASSIGTGYYGYTF.